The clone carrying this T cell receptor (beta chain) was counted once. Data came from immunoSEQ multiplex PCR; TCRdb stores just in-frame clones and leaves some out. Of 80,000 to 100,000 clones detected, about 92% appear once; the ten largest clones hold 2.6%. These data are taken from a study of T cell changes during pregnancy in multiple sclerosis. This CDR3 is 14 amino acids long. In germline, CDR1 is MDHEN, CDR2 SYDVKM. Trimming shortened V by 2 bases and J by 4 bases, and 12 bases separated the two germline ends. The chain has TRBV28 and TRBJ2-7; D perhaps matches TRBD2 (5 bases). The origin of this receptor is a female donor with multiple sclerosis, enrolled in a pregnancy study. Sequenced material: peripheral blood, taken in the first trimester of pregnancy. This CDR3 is CASSLDGIRYEQYF. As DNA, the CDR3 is TGTGCCAGCAGTTTAGACGGGATCCGGTACGAGCAGTACTTC.